This TCR beta chain was profiled in a study of blood T cells in healthy people across ages. CDR1 and CDR2 (germline): SGHVS, FQNEAQ. Trimming removed 4 bases at V and 11 bases at J, with 14 bases between. This CDR3 comprises 12 residues. Remarks on this clonotype: Its antigen remains unidentified.

Combining a sample-barcoded 5' primer with a J-beta primer mix, a second PCR ran for roughly 7 to 12 cycles. Every cDNA molecule bore a tag from a template-switch adaptor containing 12 random nucleotides. One entry per CDR3 protein, called by TCRdb with MiXCR from the 5' RACE reads. The sample includes about 640,000 distinct CDR3 sequences, roughly 53% seen only once; the top ten take around 37%. General study results and limits: The lack of PBMC sorting stopped any conclusive naive versus antigen-experienced comparison. Expanded clonotype shifts may have been confounded, as the donors had an unknown CMV status. Per million T cells, TCR beta diversity dropped about linearly as age rose.

The TCR comes from a man aged 55 to 70 in good health. Input material: blood. The genes are TRBV7-8 and TRBJ1-1; D unresolved. This CDR3 reads CASSSRRNGAFF. The CDR3 DNA reads as TGTGCCAGCAGCTCCAGGAGAAACGGGGCTTTCTTT.